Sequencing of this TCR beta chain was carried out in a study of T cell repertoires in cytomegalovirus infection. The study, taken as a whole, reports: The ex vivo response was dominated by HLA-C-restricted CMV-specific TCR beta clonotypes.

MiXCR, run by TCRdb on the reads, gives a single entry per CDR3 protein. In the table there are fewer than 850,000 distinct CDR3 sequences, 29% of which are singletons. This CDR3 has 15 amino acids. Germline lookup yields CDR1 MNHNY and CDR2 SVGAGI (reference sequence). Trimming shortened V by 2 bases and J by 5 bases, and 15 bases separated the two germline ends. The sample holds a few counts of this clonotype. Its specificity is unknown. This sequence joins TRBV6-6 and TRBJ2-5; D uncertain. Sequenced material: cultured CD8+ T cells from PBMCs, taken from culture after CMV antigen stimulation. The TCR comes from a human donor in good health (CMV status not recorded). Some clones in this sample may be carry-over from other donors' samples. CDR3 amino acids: CASSYNGVKSETQYF. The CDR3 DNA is TGTGCCAGCAGTTACAACGGCGTTAAGAGTGAGACCCAGTACTTC.